These T cell receptor beta chains were read from a single sample in a study of CD8 T cells in Susac syndrome. TCRdb re-analysed the immunoSEQ multiplex PCR reads in MiXCR, keeping a single row per CDR3 protein. Among a few hundred thousand distinct CDR3 sequences listed, about 85% were seen once. Source material: CD8+ T cells from PBMCs. The receptor source for this set is a human donor with multiple sclerosis. Each CDR3 is given with its conserved first and last residue. D genes are given only for firm matches.

d_call j_call v_call cdr3_aa cdr3_nt
NA TRBJ2-1 TRBV28 CASSTTLFEEVTYNEQFF TGTGCCAGCAGTACCACACTTTTTGAGGAAGTTACGTACAATGAGCAGTTCTTC
NA TRBJ1-5 TRBV7-2 CASSSQGPQHF TGTGCCAGCAGCAGCCAAGGTCCCCAGCATTTT
NA TRBJ1-2 TRBV28 CASSLPPRLGVYGYTF TGTGCCAGCAGTTTACCTCCCCGACTGGGGGTTTATGGCTACACCTTC
NA TRBJ1-5 TRBV27 CASSLSPQGGQPQHF TGTGCCAGCAGTTTATCCCCCCAGGGAGGCCAGCCCCAGCATTTT
NA TRBJ1-1 TRBV19 CASSIGTPKPITEAFF TGTGCCAGTAGTATAGGGACGCCTAAACCGATCACTGAAGCTTTCTTT
NA TRBJ2-2 TRBV7-3 CASSLGLSTGELFF TGTGCCAGCAGCTTAGGGCTTTCCACCGGGGAGCTGTTTTTT
NA TRBJ2-5 TRBV2 CASAGEETQYF TGTGCCAGCGCGGGTGAGGAGACCCAGTACTTC
NA TRBJ2-1 TRBV5-1 CASSLPSADNEQFF TGCGCCAGCAGCTTGCCGTCGGCAGACAATGAGCAGTTCTTC
NA TRBJ2-1 TRBV28 CASSFLQGHGQFF TGTGCCAGCAGTTTTCTGCAGGGGCATGGGCAGTTCTTC
NA TRBJ1-5 TRBV10-3 CAISERGPGELSNQPQHF TGTGCCATCAGTGAGAGGGGACCAGGGGAGTTGAGCAATCAGCCCCAGCATTTT
TRBD2 TRBJ2-3 TRBV19 CASIAGGSADTQYF TGTGCCAGCATAGCGGGGGGGAGCGCAGATACGCAGTATTTT
NA TRBJ2-3 TRBV19 CASSIETGHTQYF TGTGCCAGTAGTATCGAGACAGGCCATACGCAGTATTTT